The clone carrying this T cell receptor (beta chain) was seen ten or more times. This sample was included in a study of early T cells in non-severe SARS-CoV-2 infection. Unique molecular identifiers were attached to individual cDNA molecules. TCRdb passed the 5' RACE reads through MiXCR, listing each CDR3 protein once. The table has about 60,000 distinct CDR3 sequences, around 11% seen once. V was cut by 3 bases and J by 0 bases, with 5 bases left in between. The CDR3 totals 13 residues. The V gene is TRBV12-3 or TRBV12-4, the J gene TRBJ1-2, with a tentative D call TRBD1 (5 bases). This TCR derives from an adult who was a healthcare worker with PCR-confirmed SARS-CoV-2 infection or an uninfected control (not recorded which). Sequencing used whole blood, obtained at baseline. The CDR3 nucleotides are TGTGCCAGCAGTTTGACAGCTAACTATGGCTACACCTTC. This sequence encodes CASSLTANYGYTF.